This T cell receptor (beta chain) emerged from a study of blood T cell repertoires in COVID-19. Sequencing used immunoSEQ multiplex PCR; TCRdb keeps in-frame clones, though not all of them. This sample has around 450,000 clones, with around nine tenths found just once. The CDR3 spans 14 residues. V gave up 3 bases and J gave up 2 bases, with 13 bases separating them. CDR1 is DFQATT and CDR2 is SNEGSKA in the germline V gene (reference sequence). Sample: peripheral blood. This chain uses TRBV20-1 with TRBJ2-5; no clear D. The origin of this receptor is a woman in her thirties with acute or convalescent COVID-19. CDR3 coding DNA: TGCAGTGCTAGTTCAGTCACAGTACAAGAGACCCAGTACTTC. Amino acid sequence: CSASSVTVQETQYF.